This entry is about one T cell receptor (beta chain). The data originate from a study of blood T cell repertoires in COVID-19. Per germline, CDR1 MDHEN and CDR2 SYDVKM. This CDR3 region has 15 residues. V lost 8 bases and J lost 8, with 21 bases in between. The assay was immunoSEQ multiplex PCR, and TCRdb's table has in-frame clones only and misses some. Seen here are roughly 200,000 clones, about three quarters observed once, and the top ten hold 5.5%. This chain connects TRBV28 to TRBJ1-4, with D perhaps TRBD1 (5 bases). The source material was peripheral blood. The clonotype comes from a woman aged 70-85 years with acute or convalescent COVID-19. The CDR3 coding sequence is TGTGCCAGCGGGCCTCCTGGGGCAGGGATCGAAAAACTGTTTTTT. Its translation: CASGPPGAGIEKLFF.